This TCR beta chain was found in a study of blood T cell repertoires in COVID-19. V trimming: 4 bases; J trimming: 4 bases; junction bases outside the gene matches: 2. From germline, CDR1 is SGHRS and CDR2 YFSETQ. This CDR3 spans 13 amino acids. Per the original methods: Quantification of nucleated cells was approximated via reference gene primer amplification. Generated by immunoSEQ multiplex PCR, the TCRdb table keeps only in-frame clones and is missing some. For V, J and clone size, that table is used; D and trimming come from the DNA. The sample holds 260,000 or so clones; 87% are singletons and the top ten take around 2.6%.

The receptor was isolated from a woman aged 25 to 39 with acute COVID-19. The chain combines TRBV5-1 with TRBJ2-1; the match to TRBD2 covers 7 bases. Sample: PBMCs or T cells enriched from blood (not recorded which). CDR3 loop: CASSMGLYNEQFF. CDR3 in DNA: TGCGCCAGCAGCATGGGACTATACAATGAGCAGTTCTTC.